This is a list of T cell receptor beta chains from one sample in a study of OX40 agonist ivuxolimab in advanced cancers. Sequenced by immunoSEQ multiplex PCR; TCRdb stores in-frame clones only, minus some. Here the sample spans nearly 20,000 clones, 85% to 90% being singletons. Sequencing was performed on CD4+ or CD8+ T cells sorted from blood, taken in a trial of the OX40 agonist ivuxolimab. The receptor source for this set is an adult with an advanced solid tumor such as melanoma, head and neck, liver or kidney cancer. Both conserved end residues are part of each CDR3. Each record gives: clone size, J gene, D gene, V gene, CDR3 protein, CDR3 DNA. A D gene is named only where the DNA matches it firmly. Only some rows state a clone size, as once, few, many or a class for expanded clones.

. | TRBJ2-7 | TRBD2 | TRBV11-3 | CASSLEMGGGTYEQYF | TGTGCCAGCAGCTTAGAAATGGGGGGAGGGACCTACGAGCAGTACTTC
. | TRBJ2-2 | . | TRBV5-8 | CASSFSTGELFF | TGTGCCAGCAGCTTTAGCACCGGGGAGCTGTTTTTT
. | TRBJ1-6 | TRBD1 | TRBV5-6 | CASSRQGAGSPLHF | TGTGCCAGCAGTCGACAGGGGGCTGGATCACCCCTCCACTTT
once | TRBJ1-1 | TRBD1 | TRBV15 | CATSRGQEFEAFF | TGTGCCACCAGCAGGGGACAGGAGTTTGAAGCTTTCTTT
few | TRBJ2-7 | . | TRBV4-2 | CASSPGDEQYF | TGTGCCAGCAGCCCGGGTGACGAGCAGTACTTC
. | TRBJ2-7 | . | TRBV30 | CAWSQGGPGEQYF | TGTGCCTGGAGTCAGGGAGGACCGGGCGAGCAGTACTTC
few | TRBJ2-7 | . | TRBV7-2 | CASSLLRGRYEQYF | TGTGCCAGCAGCTTACTCCGGGGGCGGTACGAGCAGTACTTC
. | TRBJ1-3 | . | TRBV5-1 | CASSLAGGNTIYF | TGCGCCAGCAGCTTGGCGGGCGGAAACACCATATATTTT
. | TRBJ2-1 | . | TRBV4-1 | CASTRGSSYNEQFF | TGCGCCAGCACTAGGGGGAGCTCCTACAATGAGCAGTTCTTC
. | TRBJ1-5 | . | TRBV6-5 | CASRSFDQPQHF | TGTGCCAGCAGGAGTTTTGATCAGCCCCAGCATTTT
few | TRBJ2-3 | TRBD2 | TRBV28 | CASSPRSGRTDTQYF | TGTGCCAGCAGCCCCCGGAGCGGGAGAACAGATACGCAGTATTTT
. | TRBJ2-3 | . | TRBV11-3 | CASSLDLGTQYF | TGTGCCAGCAGCTTAGATCTGGGGACGCAGTATTTT
few | TRBJ1-4 | . | TRBV2 | CASSEESGKLFF | TGTGCCAGCAGTGAAGAGTCGGGAAAACTGTTTTTT
. | TRBJ1-1 | TRBD1 | TRBV19 | CASRETGGDTEAFF | TGTGCCAGTAGGGAGACAGGGGGGGACACTGAAGCTTTCTTT
. | TRBJ2-6 | . | TRBV15 | CATSRDENSGANVLTF | TGTGCCACCAGCAGAGACGAGAACTCTGGGGCCAACGTCCTGACTTTC
. | TRBJ1-2 | . | TRBV30 | CAWGLGGYTF | TGTGCCTGGGGCCTGGGGGGCTACACCTTC
. | TRBJ2-6 | . | TRBV6-5 | CASSYSILSGANVLTF | TGTGCCAGCAGTTACTCGATCCTCTCTGGGGCCAACGTCCTGACTTTC
. | TRBJ2-5 | . | TRBV18 | CASSPALTSRSETQYF | TGTGCCAGCTCACCAGCCCTAACTAGCCGATCAGAGACCCAGTACTTC
. | TRBJ2-7 | TRBD2 | TRBV6-1 | CASATSGDLYEQYF | TGTGCCAGCGCGACTAGCGGGGACCTCTACGAGCAGTACTTC
once | TRBJ2-2 | TRBD1 | TRBV6-1 | CASTEVQGAGELFF | TGTGCCAGCACCGAAGTACAGGGGGCCGGGGAGCTGTTTTTT
. | TRBJ1-1 | TRBD1 | TRBV29-1 | CSGDPGQEAFF | TGCAGCGGCGATCCGGGACAGGAAGCTTTCTTT
once | TRBJ2-3 | . | TRBV18 | CASSYILRGADTQYF | TGTGCCAGCTCTTACATACTTAGGGGAGCAGATACGCAGTATTTT
. | TRBJ1-2 | . | TRBV7-9 | CASSLAARINF | TGTGCCAGCAGCTTAGCTGCCCGTATAAACTTC
once | TRBJ1-1 | TRBD1 | TRBV11-3 | CASSLGQILNTEAFF | TGTGCCAGCAGCTTGGGACAGATATTGAACACTGAAGCTTTCTTT
. | TRBJ1-2 | . | TRBV7-3 | CASSLGTGYGYTF | TGTGCCAGCAGCCTAGGTACGGGATATGGCTACACCTTC
. | TRBJ2-5 | . | TRBV9 | CASSVEGSETQYF | TGTGCCAGCAGCGTAGAAGGGTCAGAGACCCAGTACTTC